The 17 T cell receptor beta chains presented below share a single source sample, sequenced in a study of cytomegalovirus exposure and HLA in healthy donors. The PCR had 60 Vbeta and 13 Jbeta primers. Produced via immunoSEQ multiplex PCR; TCRdb's table is partial and in-frame only. The sample has 70,000 or so clones; approximately 58% are singletons. Sequencing used PBMCs. The receptors originated from a woman aged 50 to 60 in good health and CMV-seronegative.

The chain recombines TRBV28 with TRBJ2-5; TRBD2 matches at 16 bases. The CDR3 is 17 amino acids. CDR1 and CDR2 from the germline V gene are MDHEN and SYDVKM. The trim removed 8 bases at V and 5 bases at J, leaving 11 bases unmatched. The CDR3 nucleotides read TGTGCCAGCGGCCTGGGGACTAGCGGGAGGGTTGGGGAGACCCAGTACTTC. This sequence encodes CASGLGTSGRVGETQYF.

V is TRBV28 and J is TRBJ2-1; 8 nucleotides agree with TRBD2. The CDR3 loop spans 14 amino acids. CDR1 MDHEN and CDR2 SYDVKM come from the germline V gene. J was trimmed by 7 bases and V by 6 bases; bases with no gene match: 8. The CDR3 region is CASRTGGRENEQFF. The CDR3 DNA follows: TGTGCCAGCAGGACGGGAGGGCGAGAGAATGAGCAGTTCTTC.

This clone was seen once. The chain uses TRBV19 and TRBJ2-1; 8 bases map to TRBD2. V lost 6 bases to trimming and J lost 8 bases; unmatched junction nucleotides: 9. This CDR3 region has 14 residues. Germline CDR1 LNHDA, CDR2 SQIVND (reference sequence). The CDR3 sequence is CASSGSGRKDEQFF. CDR3 coding DNA: TGTGCCAGTAGCGGGAGCGGGAGAAAAGATGAGCAGTTCTTC.

This chain links TRBV5-1 with TRBJ1-2; D is possibly TRBD1 (5 bases). The V gene lost 4 bases and the J gene lost 4 bases, with 14 bases spanning the gap. The germline V gene encodes CDR1 SGHRS and CDR2 YFSETQ. The length of the CDR3 is 14 residues. CDR3 nucleotides: TGCGCCAGCAGCCGGGGGACCGCGAGCTATGGCTACACCTTC. This translates into CASSRGTASYGYTF.

The rearrangement links TRBV5-1 to TRBJ2-1; D not resolved. V was cut by 4 bases and J by 5 bases, with 16 bases left in between. Per germline, CDR1 SGHRS and CDR2 YFSETQ. The length of the CDR3 is 15 residues. CDR3 protein: CASSRSLVANNEQFF. The CDR3 bases are TGCGCCAGCAGCAGAAGCTTGGTTGCTAACAATGAGCAGTTCTTC.

This clone has just a few counts. The J gene is TRBJ2-1, the V gene TRBV2, with 7 nucleotides matching TRBD2. V lost 4 bases and J lost 5; bases outside the gene matches: 5. The germline gives CDR1 SNHLY, CDR2 FYNNEI. This CDR3 comprises 14 residues. The CDR3 region is CASSVQRGDNEQFF. CDR3 nucleotide sequence: TGTGCCAGCAGTGTGCAGCGGGGCGACAATGAGCAGTTCTTC.

This clone turned up a few times. V and J are TRBV18 and TRBJ1-1; no definite D call. Germline V lookup: CDR1 KGHSH, CDR2 LQKENI. The CDR3 spans 13 residues. The germline V and J ends were trimmed by 2 bases and 6 bases, with 10 bases remaining between them. The CDR3 nucleotides read TGTGCCAGCTCACCAACTCTAATCGCTGAAGCTTTCTTT. As protein: CASSPTLIAEAFF.

The chain combines TRBV7-9 with TRBJ1-1, with D hard to call. The CDR3 sequence is 15 residues long. With 1 base removed from V and 3 bases from J, the gap between germline ends came to 12 bases. CDR1 is SEHNR, CDR2 FQNEAQ, per germline (reference sequence). CDR3 region: CASSLVGFKDTEAFF. DNA for the CDR3: TGTGCCAGCAGCTTAGTCGGGTTTAAGGACACTGAAGCTTTCTTT. The full variable domain, with the rest looked up from reference TRBV7-9 and TRBJ1-1, is DTGVSQNPRHKITKRGQNVTFRCDPISEHNRLYWYRQTLGQGPEFLTYFQNEAQLEKSRLLSDRFSAERPKGSFSTLEIQRTEQGDSAMYLCASSLVGFKDTEAFFGQGTRLTVV.

CDR3 in DNA: TGCGCCAGCAGCCGGCCGGGACTAGCGGTCTACAATGAGCAGTTCTTC. Its protein is CASSRPGLAVYNEQFF. This sequence joins TRBV5-1 and TRBJ2-1; TRBD2 matches 11 bases. Germline V gives CDR1 SGHRS, CDR2 YFSETQ. Losses at the gene ends were 4 bases for V and 3 bases for J; bases not matched to a gene: 6. The CDR3 totals 16 residues.

The J gene is TRBJ1-1, the V gene TRBV27; 9 bases are a match to TRBD1. Unmatched junction bases numbered 17, after V lost 5 bases and J lost 4 bases. The V gene's germline CDR1 is MNHEY and CDR2 SMNVEV (reference sequence). The CDR3 extends over 18 amino acids. The CDR3 sequence: CASSNVNSDRGWGTEAFF. The CDR3 DNA follows: TGTGCCAGCAGTAATGTAAACTCGGACAGGGGATGGGGCACTGAAGCTTTCTTT.

This clone was picked up a small number of times. V gene TRBV5-1 combines with J gene TRBJ2-1; D is undetermined. CDR3 length: 15 residues. Trimming cost V 3 bases and J 0 bases, with 10 bases left between them. The germline V gene has CDR1 SGHRS and CDR2 YFSETQ. The CDR3, as DNA: TGCGCCAGCAGCTCGGTCCGGAGCTCCTACAATGAGCAGTTCTTC. Translating gives CASSSVRSSYNEQFF.

The V and J genes are TRBV5-6 and TRBJ1-5, with D unresolved. The V gene lost 5 bases and the J gene lost 0 bases, with 12 bases spanning the gap. The CDR3 spans 15 residues. Germline CDR1 is SGHDT and CDR2 is YYEEEE. The chain's CDR3 is CASSTQSYSNQPQHF. The CDR3 nucleotides read TGTGCCAGCAGTACCCAATCCTATAGCAATCAGCCCCAGCATTTT.

The gene calls are TRBV29-1 and TRBJ1-2; 7 nucleotides align to TRBD1. The CDR3 consists of 12 residues. Trimming cost V 6 bases and J 4 bases; bases outside gene matches: 5. Germline loops: CDR1 SQVTM, CDR2 ANQGSEA. CDR3 nucleotide sequence: TGCAGCGTGGGGGACAGTGTCTATGGCTACACCTTC. Its protein product is CSVGDSVYGYTF.

This clone was detected only once. V gene TRBV5-4 combines with J gene TRBJ2-5; D possibly corresponds to TRBD1 (6 bases). Trimming took off 0 bases at V and 2 bases at J, with 11 bases between the two ends. The germline gives CDR1 SGHNT, CDR2 YYREEE (reference sequence). This CDR3 is built from 15 residues. The CDR3 DNA sequence: TGTGCCAGCAGCTTGGCCCAACAGGGTCAAGAGACCCAGTACTTC. It yields the protein CASSLAQQGQETQYF. The variable domain in full, with the rest retrieved from reference TRBV5-4 and TRBJ2-5, is ETGVTQSPTHLIKTRGQQVTLRCSSQSGHNTVSWYQQALGQGPQFIFQYYREEENGRGNFPPRFSGLQFPNYSSELNVNALELDDSALYLCASSLAQQGQETQYFGPGTRLLVL.

The chain recombines TRBV14 with TRBJ2-1, with 8 bases that match TRBD1. CDR1 is SGHDN and CDR2 is FVKESK in the germline V gene. J lost 5 bases, V lost 4 bases, and 4 bases had no gene match. The CDR3 has 14 residues. Written as DNA, the CDR3 is TGTGCCAGCAGCCCCCTGGACAGGGACAATGAGCAGTTCTTC. Protein product: CASSPLDRDNEQFF. The whole variable domain, remainder taken from reference TRBV14 and TRBJ2-1, is EAGVTQFPSHSVIEKGQTVTLRCDPISGHDNLYWYRRVMGKEIKFLLHFVKESKQDESGMPNNRFLAERTGGTYSTLKVQPAELEDSGVYFCASSPLDRDNEQFFGPGTRLTVL.

The chain is built from TRBV29-1 and TRBJ1-1; possible D gene TRBD1, 6 bases. CDR1 is SQVTM, CDR2 ANQGSEA, per germline. Trimming left V 4 bases short and J 0 bases short, with 9 bases between. This CDR3 has 13 amino acids. The CDR3 DNA follows: TGCAGCGTTGGGGACACCCTGAACACTGAAGCTTTCTTT. Amino acids: CSVGDTLNTEAFF.

The chain carries TRBV19 and TRBJ2-1; a possible D gene is TRBD2 (6 bases). V gave up 7 bases and J gave up 4 bases, with 17 bases separating them. This CDR3 contains 15 residues. Germline V gene data show CDR1 as LNHDA and CDR2 as SQIVND (reference sequence). CDR3 protein: CASNGYGSGYNEQFF. CDR3 bases: TGTGCCAGTAACGGGTACGGGAGCGGTTACAATGAGCAGTTCTTC.